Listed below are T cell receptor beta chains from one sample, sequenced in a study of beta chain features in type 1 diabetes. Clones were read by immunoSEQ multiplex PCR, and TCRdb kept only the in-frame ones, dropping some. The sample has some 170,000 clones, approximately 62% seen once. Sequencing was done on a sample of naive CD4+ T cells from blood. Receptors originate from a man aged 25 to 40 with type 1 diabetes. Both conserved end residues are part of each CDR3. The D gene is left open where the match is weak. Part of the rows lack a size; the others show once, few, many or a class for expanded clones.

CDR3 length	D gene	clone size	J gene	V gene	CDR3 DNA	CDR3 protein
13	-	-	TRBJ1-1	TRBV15	TGTGCCACCAGCAGAGAACCGGGCCCTGAAGCTTTCTTT	CATSREPGPEAFF
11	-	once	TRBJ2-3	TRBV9	TGTGCCAGCAGCAACCGAGATACGCAGTATTTT	CASSNRDTQYF
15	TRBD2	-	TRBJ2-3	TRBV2	TGTGCCAGCAGTGCGCTAGCGGGGCCCACAGATACGCAGTATTTT	CASSALAGPTDTQYF
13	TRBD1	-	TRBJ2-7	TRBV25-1	TGTGCCAGCACCCTACAGGGGACCTACGAGCAGTACTTC	CASTLQGTYEQYF
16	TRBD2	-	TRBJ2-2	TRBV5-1	TGCGCCAGCAGCTTGAGCGGGAAGCCTGGTCCCGGGGAGCTGTTTTTT	CASSLSGKPGPGELFF
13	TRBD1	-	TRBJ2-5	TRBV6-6	TGTGCCAGCAGGACAGGGGCACGGGAGACCCAGTACTTC	CASRTGARETQYF
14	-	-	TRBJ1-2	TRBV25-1	TGTGCCAGCAGTGAATTAAGGGAAACCTATGGCTACACCTTC	CASSELRETYGYTF
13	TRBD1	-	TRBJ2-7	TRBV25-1	TGTGCCAGATATCCTCGACAGGGATACGAGCAGTACTTC	CARYPRQGYEQYF
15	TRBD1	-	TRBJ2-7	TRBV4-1	TGCGCCAGCAGCCACTGGGACAGGGAGAAGTACGAGCAGTACTTC	CASSHWDREKYEQYF
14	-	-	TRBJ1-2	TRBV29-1	TGCAGCGTTGACCCCCAGGGCAATAACTATGGCTACACCTTC	CSVDPQGNNYGYTF
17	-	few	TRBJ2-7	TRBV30	TGTGCCTGGAGTGCCCCGAGTGCAGGGTTGAGCTCCTACGAGCAGTACTTC	CAWSAPSAGLSSYEQYF
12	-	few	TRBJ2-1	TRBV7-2	TGTGCCAGCAGCGTACTGTACAATGAGCAGTTCTTC	CASSVLYNEQFF
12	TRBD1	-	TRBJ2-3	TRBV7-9	TGTGCCAGCAGCCCACAGGGGGATACGCAGTATTTT	CASSPQGDTQYF
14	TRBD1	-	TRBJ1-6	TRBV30	TGTGCCTGGAGTCGGCCAGGGGGGAATTCACCCCTCCACTTT	CAWSRPGGNSPLHF
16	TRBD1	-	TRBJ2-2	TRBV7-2	TGTGCCAGCAGCCTGGGACAGGTCAAGAACACCGGGGAGCTGTTTTTT	CASSLGQVKNTGELFF
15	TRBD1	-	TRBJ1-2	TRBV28	TGTGCCAGCAGAACCGGGACAGGAGCCTGGCATGGCTACACCTTC	CASRTGTGAWHGYTF
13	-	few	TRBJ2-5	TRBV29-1	TGCAGCGTTAACGAGGCAGCCCAAGAGACCCAGTACTTC	CSVNEAAQETQYF
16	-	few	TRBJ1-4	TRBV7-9	TGTGCCAGCAATCCTACCTCAGATCCCTCTGGGGAAAAACTGTTTTTT	CASNPTSDPSGEKLFF
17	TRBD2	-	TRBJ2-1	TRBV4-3	TGCGCCAGCAGCCAAGAGCCTAGCGGGGGGGCCTACAATGAGCAGTTCTTC	CASSQEPSGGAYNEQFF
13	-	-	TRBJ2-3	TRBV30	TGTGCCTGGAGTTTCACTAGCACAGATACGCAGTATTTT	CAWSFTSTDTQYF
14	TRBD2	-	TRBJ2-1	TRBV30	TGTGCCTGGAGTGCTCTGACTAGCGAAAATGAGCAGTTCTTC	CAWSALTSENEQFF
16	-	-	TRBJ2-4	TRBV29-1	TGCAGCGTTGAAGGTGCCGGACAGTTAGCCAAAAACATTCAGTACTTC	CSVEGAGQLAKNIQYF
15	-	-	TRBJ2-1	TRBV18	TGTGCCAGCTCCCCCCCGGGGGGCAGCTACAATGAGCAGTTCTTC	CASSPPGGSYNEQFF
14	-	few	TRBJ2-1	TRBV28	TGTGCCAGCAGTCAAGCCGGGACATTGCATGAGCAGTTCTTC	CASSQAGTLHEQFF
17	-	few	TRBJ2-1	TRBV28	TGTGCCAGCAGTCTTTGGGCCCATCCGGCTGGAGGGAATGAGCAGTTCTTC	CASSLWAHPAGGNEQFF
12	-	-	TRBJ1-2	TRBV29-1	TGCAGCGTTGAAAGCAGTAACTATGGCTACACCTTC	CSVESSNYGYTF
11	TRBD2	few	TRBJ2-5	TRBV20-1	TGCAGTGCCGGCGGGAGGGCGGCCCAGTACTTC	CSAGGRAAQYF
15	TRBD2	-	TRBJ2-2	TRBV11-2	TGTGCCAGCAGCTCGGCTAGCGGTAACACCGGGGAGCTGTTTTTT	CASSSASGNTGELFF
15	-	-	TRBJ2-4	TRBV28	TGTGCCAGCAGTTTACCGGGGAATCTCAAAAACATTCAGTACTTC	CASSLPGNLKNIQYF
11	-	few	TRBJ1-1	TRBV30	TGTGCCTGGAGCGTTGTTACTGAAGCTTTCTTT	CAWSVVTEAFF
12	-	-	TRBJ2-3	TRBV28	TGTGCCAGCAGTTTAAGGAGTAGTACGCAGTATTTT	CASSLRSSTQYF
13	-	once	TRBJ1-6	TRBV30	TGTGCCTGGAGAGGACACGCAAATTCACCCCTCCACTTT	CAWRGHANSPLHF
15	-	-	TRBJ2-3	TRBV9	TGTGCCAGCAGCACCCGGTCCGGGGGAGTAGATACGCAGTATTTT	CASSTRSGGVDTQYF
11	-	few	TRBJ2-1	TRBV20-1	TGCAGTGCTCGAGGGACCAATGAGCAGTTCTTC	CSARGTNEQFF
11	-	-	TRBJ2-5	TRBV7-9	TGTGCCAGCACCGCGGGGGAGACCCAGTACTTC	CASTAGETQYF